Detailed here is one T cell receptor (beta chain). The data are from a study of technical replicates of blood from a few donors. Sequencing was performed with immunoSEQ multiplex PCR; in TCRdb, only in-frame clones are kept and a portion is missing. The sample yields fewer than 110,000 clones, 95% to 96% seen once. The CDR3 loop spans 15 amino acids. Germline CDR1 and CDR2: SEHNR and FQNEAQ (reference sequence). J lost 8 bases, V lost 1 base, and 6 bases had no gene match. The receptor comes from a human donor in good health. The genes are TRBV7-9 and TRBJ2-1; 9 bases agree with TRBD2. Sequencing used T cells isolated from PBMCs. CDR3 in amino acids: CASSLEGGRAHEQFF. In nucleotides, the CDR3 is TGTGCCAGCAGCTTAGAAGGCGGGAGGGCCCATGAGCAGTTCTTC.